The 8 T cell receptor beta chains below all came from one sample that was sequenced in a study of shared clonotypes between healthy human individuals. Clones were sequenced by immunoSEQ multiplex PCR, and TCRdb holds only the in-frame ones, with some missing. The sample lists about 710,000 clones, roughly 73% occurring once. The sample was memory CD4+ T cells sorted from blood. Described subset: CD45RA-negative fraction. Receptors originate from a woman aged 25 to 39 in good health.

The CDR3 spells CASSSLGLRDEQFF. Here the CDR3 DNA reads TGCGCCAGCAGCTCCTTAGGTCTGCGGGATGAGCAGTTCTTC. The rearrangement joins TRBV4-1 to TRBJ2-1, with a tentative D call TRBD2 (5 bases). The CDR3 has 14 residues. Germline-derived CDR1 and CDR2 are MGHRA and YSYEKL. V lost 5 bases, J lost 8 bases, and 16 bases lay in between.

The chain recombines TRBV4-1 with TRBJ2-2, with 10 bases lining up with TRBD1. Germline values: CDR1 MGHRA, CDR2 YSYEKL. The CDR3 runs to 17 residues. With 5 bases clipped from V and 5 bases from J, the junction kept 11 bases outside the gene matches. The CDR3 bases are TGCGCCAGCAGCAACACCGACAGGGGGCAATCTACCGGGGAGCTGTTTTTT. This encodes CASSNTDRGQSTGELFF.

The rearrangement joins TRBV6-6 to TRBJ2-2; the D gene is possibly TRBD2 (5 bases). The V end lost 8 bases, the J end lost 2 bases, and 15 bases lay between the germline ends. CDR1 is MNHNY, CDR2 SVGAGI, per germline (reference sequence). The CDR3 covers 15 residues. The CDR3 loop reads CASHRTGTNTGELFF. The CDR3 DNA reads as TGTGCCAGCCACCGGACGGGAACCAACACCGGGGAGCTGTTTTTT.

The chain carries TRBV10-2 and TRBJ1-5; no clear D gene. Germline CDR1 and CDR2: WSHSY and SAAADI. The length of the CDR3 is 11 residues. V was trimmed by 6 bases and J by 9 bases, leaving 9 bases between them. Here the CDR3 reads CASSGPGPQHF. CDR3 in DNA: TGCGCCAGCAGCGGGCCAGGGCCCCAGCATTTT.

This clone appeared many times. The CDR3 spells CASRGESETQYF. In DNA form, the CDR3 reads TGTGCCAGCAGGGGGGAATCGGAGACCCAGTACTTC. This rearrangement joins TRBV6-1 to TRBJ2-5; D tentatively fits TRBD1 or TRBD2 (5 bases each). The CDR3 loop spans 12 amino acids. V lost 6 bases to trimming and J lost 5 bases, with 10 bases between them. The germline V gene encodes CDR1 MNHNS and CDR2 SASEGT.

This clone occurred once. V and J are TRBV28 and TRBJ2-7; tentatively, D is TRBD2 (5 bases). Germline CDR1 is MDHEN and CDR2 is SYDVKM. V lost 6 bases and J lost 6, with 12 bases in between. The CDR3 runs to 12 residues. CDR3: CASREKLGEQYF. The CDR3 DNA reads TGTGCCAGCAGGGAGAAACTAGGCGAGCAGTACTTC.

This clone showed up just once. This rearrangement joins TRBV11-1 to TRBJ2-3; D perhaps matches TRBD1 (7 bases). V was pared by 5 bases and J by 0 bases, with 12 bases between. Germline CDR1 reads SGHAT; CDR2 reads FQDESV (reference sequence). The CDR3 spans 15 residues. CDR3 coding DNA: TGTGCCAGCAGCCCGCGGGACAGAAGCACAGATACGCAGTATTTT. Translating it yields CASSPRDRSTDTQYF.

The rearrangement uses TRBV9 and TRBJ1-1; D is unresolved. Germline V gene sequence: CDR1 SGDLS, CDR2 YYNGEE. The CDR3 has 13 residues. Trimming pared 0 bases from V and 5 bases from J, leaving 8 bases between. CDR3 sequence reads: CASSVAEDTEAFF. The CDR3 DNA reads TGTGCCAGCAGCGTAGCTGAAGATACTGAAGCTTTCTTT. Together with reference TRBV9 and TRBJ1-1, the CDR3 gives the full variable domain: DSGVTQTPKHLITATGQRVTLRCSPRSGDLSVYWYQQSLDQGLQFLIQYYNGEERAKGNILERFSAQQFPDLHSELNLSSLELGDSALYFCASSVAEDTEAFFGQGTRLTVV.